A selection of T cell receptor beta chains follows, all from one sample in a study of CXCR3-negative and CXCR3-positive naive CD8 T cells. TCRdb reworked the 5' RACE reads into one entry per CDR3 protein, no DNA. Recorded for this sample: over 70,000 distinct CDR3 sequences. Material: naive CXCR3+ CD8+ T cells from blood. The receptors were gathered from a human donor in good health. Some clones in this sample may be carry-over from other donors' samples. Both conserved end residues are part of each CDR3. Fields, in order: V gene, J gene, CDR3 protein.

v_gene: TRBV28
j_gene: TRBJ2-7
CDR3aa: CASTGAGYYEQYF

v_gene: TRBV4-1
j_gene: TRBJ2-7
CDR3aa: CASSPVGPYEQYF

v_gene: TRBV6-5
j_gene: TRBJ2-3
CDR3aa: CASSYAGYSADTQYF

v_gene: TRBV5-5
j_gene: TRBJ2-7
CDR3aa: CASSGGVFRGDEQYF

v_gene: TRBV6-2/TRBV6-3
j_gene: TRBJ2-3
CDR3aa: CASTAGGTQYF

v_gene: TRBV24-1
j_gene: TRBJ2-7
CDR3aa: CATSDLVSPYEQYF

v_gene: TRBV7-9
j_gene: TRBJ1-1
CDR3aa: CASSPVGVTEAFF

v_gene: TRBV9
j_gene: TRBJ1-1
CDR3aa: CASSDGTYEAFF

v_gene: TRBV6-6
j_gene: TRBJ2-5
CDR3aa: CASTYGPSGRQETQYF

v_gene: TRBV20-1
j_gene: TRBJ1-4
CDR3aa: CSARDSEGPYEKLFF

v_gene: TRBV27
j_gene: TRBJ2-7
CDR3aa: CTSRAPDRGRYEQYF

v_gene: TRBV4-1
j_gene: TRBJ1-6
CDR3aa: CASSREVRGSPLHF

v_gene: TRBV28
j_gene: TRBJ1-2
CDR3aa: CASSLPPGLSYGYTF

v_gene: TRBV7-3
j_gene: TRBJ2-7
CDR3aa: CASSPQGQVQNYEQYF

v_gene: TRBV29-1
j_gene: TRBJ1-1
CDR3aa: CSVEEGWEMSEAFF

v_gene: TRBV29-1
j_gene: TRBJ2-5
CDR3aa: CSVPRGSGGPYQETQYF

v_gene: TRBV7-6
j_gene: TRBJ2-2
CDR3aa: CASSLAPSGQGISGELFF

v_gene: TRBV6-1
j_gene: TRBJ2-7
CDR3aa: CASSVGESYEQYF

v_gene: TRBV15
j_gene: TRBJ1-2
CDR3aa: CATSTGYGYTF

v_gene: TRBV6-2/TRBV6-3
j_gene: TRBJ2-1
CDR3aa: CASSYYAIGSDEQFF

v_gene: TRBV9
j_gene: TRBJ2-3
CDR3aa: CASSVEGIAGGRTDTQYF

v_gene: TRBV7-8
j_gene: TRBJ2-2
CDR3aa: CASSLRQGAGELFF

v_gene: TRBV5-1
j_gene: TRBJ2-7
CDR3aa: CASSPGWEAEEQYF

v_gene: TRBV7-6
j_gene: TRBJ2-7
CDR3aa: CASSQGQGNEQYF

v_gene: TRBV14
j_gene: TRBJ2-6
CDR3aa: CASSHDSPEPLSGANVLTF

v_gene: TRBV4-3
j_gene: TRBJ1-2
CDR3aa: CASSQDSDNYGYTF

v_gene: TRBV19
j_gene: TRBJ2-7
CDR3aa: CASSISGGSVEQYF

v_gene: TRBV5-1
j_gene: TRBJ2-1
CDR3aa: CASSLSGQNEQFF

v_gene: TRBV7-6
j_gene: TRBJ1-3
CDR3aa: CASSRDSALSPHSGNTIYF

v_gene: TRBV7-9
j_gene: TRBJ1-2
CDR3aa: CASSLVGDTYGYTF

v_gene: TRBV2
j_gene: TRBJ1-5
CDR3aa: CASSPTVSNQPRHF

v_gene: TRBV9
j_gene: TRBJ1-4
CDR3aa: CASSSQGSPREKLFF

v_gene: TRBV10-3
j_gene: TRBJ2-2
CDR3aa: CAISDRDYVTGELFF

v_gene: TRBV4-3
j_gene: TRBJ2-1
CDR3aa: CASSQVSREQFF

v_gene: TRBV28
j_gene: TRBJ2-5
CDR3aa: CASSSGGNIQETQYF

v_gene: TRBV6-4
j_gene: TRBJ2-3
CDR3aa: CASSDSSGGADTQYF

v_gene: TRBV5-6
j_gene: TRBJ1-2
CDR3aa: CASSFREAGYYGYTF

v_gene: TRBV6-2/TRBV6-3
j_gene: TRBJ1-1
CDR3aa: CASSPGQWVDTEAFF

v_gene: TRBV29-1
j_gene: TRBJ2-5
CDR3aa: CSPTRTEETQYF

v_gene: TRBV7-3
j_gene: TRBJ1-1
CDR3aa: CASEEGEVTEAFF

v_gene: TRBV7-3
j_gene: TRBJ2-1
CDR3aa: CASTRLAGDNEQFF

v_gene: TRBV28
j_gene: TRBJ2-7
CDR3aa: CASSFRQGADEQYF

v_gene: TRBV6-2/TRBV6-3
j_gene: TRBJ2-1
CDR3aa: CASSYFEGLAVGDEQFF

v_gene: TRBV7-2
j_gene: TRBJ1-5
CDR3aa: CASSLPPGQGVDQPQHF

v_gene: TRBV5-6
j_gene: TRBJ2-7
CDR3aa: CASSLQSTYEQYF

v_gene: TRBV7-9
j_gene: TRBJ1-5
CDR3aa: CASSLEDQPQHF

v_gene: TRBV29-1
j_gene: TRBJ2-1
CDR3aa: CSVLEAALNEQFF

v_gene: TRBV9
j_gene: TRBJ1-2
CDR3aa: CASSVPGGGNGYTF

v_gene: TRBV12-3/TRBV12-4
j_gene: TRBJ1-2
CDR3aa: CASTNIILVGGYTF

v_gene: TRBV11-2
j_gene: TRBJ2-3
CDR3aa: CASSRNSDVGQYF

v_gene: TRBV3-2
j_gene: TRBJ2-1
CDR3aa: CASSPHRDRGRGNEQFF

v_gene: TRBV14
j_gene: TRBJ2-7
CDR3aa: CASREAHEQYF

v_gene: TRBV13
j_gene: TRBJ2-7
CDR3aa: CASSSQDRESSYEQYF

v_gene: TRBV5-1
j_gene: TRBJ2-2
CDR3aa: CASSSRGSNTGELFF

v_gene: TRBV12-3/TRBV12-4
j_gene: TRBJ2-2
CDR3aa: CASEVAGITGELFF